A single sample is the source of the 27 T cell receptor beta chains below, sequenced in a study of regulatory T cells in long-lasting Graves disease (dated by TCRdb to the early 2020s). The sample's time point label, decoded: persistent/refractory GD, antithyroid drugs over 5 years with positive TRAb. For both TCR sequencing and RNA sequencing, RNA was extracted from PBMCs in TRIzol. Libraries were built with multiplex PCR. For sequencing, an Illumina HiSeq 4000 was employed. CDR3 regions were amplified by Arm-PCR with iRepertoire HTBI primers to construct TCR beta libraries. The raw public data were reprocessed by TCRdb itself: fastp quality trimming at Q25, MiXCR clonotype calling, in-frame beta chains only. Records with the same CDR3 protein are collapsed into one entry carrying the most frequent genes and DNA. In this sample the table shows 600,000 to 800,000 distinct CDR3 sequences, about 30% of which occur a single time. Together, the top ten hold roughly 41% of the sample.

Specimen: peripheral blood mononuclear cells (PBMCs), collected when the disease was refractory, from a patient treated with antithyroid drugs. These receptors originate from a female donor with Graves disease.

This clonotype has ten or more counts. The V and J genes are TRBV20-1 and TRBJ1-1, with unresolved D. The V and J ends lost 6 bases and 2 bases respectively, with 7 bases between them. Germline values: CDR1 DFQATT, CDR2 SNEGSKA (reference sequence). The CDR3 covers 11 residues. CDR3 protein: CSAWGNTEAFF. The DNA of the CDR3 is TGCAGTGCGTGGGGAAACACTGAAGCTTTCTTT.

V usage is TRBV7-9 and J usage is TRBJ2-7; 8 bases map to TRBD1. The J segment lost 2 bases and the V segment lost 5 bases, leaving 14 bases of the junction unmatched. The germline CDR1 and CDR2 sequences are SEHNR and FQNEAQ (reference sequence). The CDR3 has 17 residues. For the CDR3, the DNA is TGTGCCAGCAGCCCGAACGCTGGACAGGGACTTCCCTACGAGCAGTACTTC. Translated, it gives CASSPNAGQGLPYEQYF. The full variable domain, with the rest looked up from reference TRBV7-9 and TRBJ2-7, is DTGVSQNPRHKITKRGQNVTFRCDPISEHNRLYWYRQTLGQGPEFLTYFQNEAQLEKSRLLSDRFSAERPKGSFSTLEIQRTEQGDSAMYLCASSPNAGQGLPYEQYFGPGTRLTVT.

The chain carries TRBV3-1 and TRBJ1-2, with D possibly being TRBD1 (5 bases). This CDR3 is 17 amino acids long. Deletions cut 0 bases from V and 2 bases from J, with 16 bases between. CDR1 is LGHDT, CDR2 YNNKEL, per germline (reference sequence). CDR3 in amino acids: CASSQELEGRDNYGYTF. The CDR3 DNA reads TGTGCCAGCAGCCAAGAACTCGAGGGCAGGGACAACTATGGCTACACCTTC.

The rearrangement links TRBV6-2 or TRBV6-3 to TRBJ2-4; 10 nucleotides line up with TRBD1. Germline lookup yields CDR1 MNHEY and CDR2 SVGEGT. The J segment lost 0 bases and the V segment lost 2 bases, leaving 4 bases of the junction unmatched. The CDR3 contains 17 residues. The CDR3 DNA is TGTGCCAGCAGTTACGGGACAGGGGAGGTAGCCAAAAACATTCAGTACTTC. Translation gives CASSYGTGEVAKNIQYF.

With regard to this clonotype: This could be a read error, since a much larger clone is one nucleotide away. The chain recombines TRBV12-3 or TRBV12-4 with TRBJ1-1, with 7 bases aligning to TRBD1. This CDR3 contains 15 residues. This CDR3 reads CTSSFGHRGSTEAFF. The CDR3 coding sequence is TGTACCAGCAGTTTCGGGCACAGGGGTAGCACTGAAGCTTTCTTT.

The V and J genes are TRBV6-1 and TRBJ1-6, with 7 bases aligning to TRBD1. This CDR3 spans 14 amino acids. V gave up 6 bases and J gave up 7 bases; unmatched junction bases: 6. Germline CDR1 is MNHNS and CDR2 is SASEGT. CDR3 sequence (DNA): TGTGCCAGCAGCCCCAGGGGGAGGAATTCACCCCTCCACTTT. Its translation is CASSPRGRNSPLHF.

This clonotype was detected a few times. The gene calls are TRBV29-1 and TRBJ1-6, with D possibly TRBD1 on 6 matching bases. Germline CDR1 and CDR2: SQVTM and ANQGSEA. This CDR3 is built from 15 residues. The germline V and J ends were trimmed by 4 bases and 6 bases, with 16 bases remaining between them. The CDR3 DNA is TGCAGCGTTGCAGATTTTCGGGGGCCTAATTCACCCCTCCACTTT. This sequence encodes CSVADFRGPNSPLHF.

This chain connects TRBV3-1 to TRBJ1-2, with 7 bases aligning to TRBD1. CDR1 is LGHDT and CDR2 is YNNKEL in the germline V gene (reference sequence). Losses at the gene ends were 4 bases for V and 5 bases for J; bases not matched to a gene: 10. The CDR3 covers 15 residues. CDR3 nucleotide sequence: TGTGCCAGCAGCCCCGTCGTCGGACAGGTTTATGGCTACACCTTC. As protein: CASSPVVGQVYGYTF.

The chain is built from TRBV19 and TRBJ1-5, with 10 bases fitting TRBD1. In germline, CDR1 is LNHDA, CDR2 SQIVND (reference sequence). The V and J ends lost 6 bases and 4 bases, in that order; junction bases with no gene match: 6. This CDR3 spans 15 amino acids. Here the CDR3 DNA reads TGTGCCAGTAGGGAGACAGGGGGCGTTAATCAGCCCCAGCATTTT. Residues: CASRETGGVNQPQHF.

The chain has TRBV12-3 or TRBV12-4 and TRBJ2-7; 14 nucleotides line up with TRBD2. Trimming took 8 bases from V and 4 from J; bases not matched to a gene: 13. This CDR3 is 17 amino acids long. CDR3 loop: CASSPRPGLAGVYEQYF. CDR3 DNA: TGTGCCAGCTCACCACGACCGGGACTAGCGGGAGTATACGAGCAGTACTTC.

Many counts were recorded for this clonotype. The chain uses TRBV13 and TRBJ2-7; D unresolved. V lost 0 bases to trimming and J lost 3 bases, with 3 bases between them. From germline, CDR1 is PRHDT and CDR2 FYEKMQ (reference sequence). CDR3 length: 12 amino acids. CDR3 residues: CASSLGRYEQYF. The CDR3 DNA reads as TGTGCCAGCAGCTTAGGACGCTACGAGCAGTACTTC.

There are a few counts of this clonotype. The CDR3 nucleotides read TGTGCCAGCAGGATGTTACAGGGTGGGGATGGCTACACCTTC. This sequence encodes CASRMLQGGDGYTF. The chain combines TRBV11-2 with TRBJ1-2, with TRBD1 as a possible D gene (6 bases). Germline V lookup: CDR1 SGHAT, CDR2 FQNNGV. Trimming took off 6 bases at V and 6 bases at J, with 17 bases between the two ends. The CDR3 length is 14 residues.

The CDR3 DNA reads TGTGCCAGCAACGGACACATGAACACTGAAGCTTTCTTT. Protein: CASNGHMNTEAFF. The chain is built from TRBV6-1 and TRBJ1-1; D is possibly TRBD1 (5 bases). The V and J ends lost 7 bases and 0 bases respectively, with 9 bases between them. This CDR3 comprises 13 residues. Germline CDR1 is MNHNS and CDR2 is SASEGT.

Points on this clonotype: One junction end disagrees with the germline gene, perhaps due to a read error. This rearrangement joins TRBV12-3 or TRBV12-4 to TRBJ1-2, with no clear D. The CDR3 spans 11 residues. The CDR3 region is CASSFGSSFSF. CDR3 nucleotide sequence: TGTGCCAGCAGTTTCGGCAGTTCGTTCTCCTTC.

V usage is TRBV12-3 or TRBV12-4 and J usage is TRBJ1-5; possible D gene TRBD1, 5 bases. The CDR3 is 12 residues long. The V and J ends lost 4 bases and 16 bases respectively, with 17 bases between them. The CDR3 loop is CASSSNRDSPHF. The CDR3 nucleotides are TGTGCCAGCAGTTCTAACCGGGACTCACCCCATTTT.

The genes are TRBV11-2 and TRBJ1-2; 8 positions match TRBD1. CDR1 SGHAT and CDR2 FQNNGV come from the germline V gene. V trimming: 4 bases; J trimming: 8 bases; junction bases outside the gene matches: 12. The CDR3 runs to 15 residues. The DNA for the CDR3 is TGTGCCAGCAGCTCCCAGGGGGCGCCTGGGGAGGGCTACACCTTC. Its translation: CASSSQGAPGEGYTF.

This clonotype has ten or more counts. One end of the junction fails to match germline, which may point to a read error. In DNA form, the CDR3 reads TGTGCCAGCAGCGATCCGTCTACTGAAGCTTTCTTT. Translated, it gives CASSDPSTEAFF. This chain uses TRBV10-1 with TRBJ1-1; D not resolved. The germline V gene encodes CDR1 WNHNN and CDR2 SYGVQD (reference sequence). This CDR3 has 12 residues.

V usage is TRBV19 and J usage is TRBJ1-1; D is unresolved. V was cut by 3 bases and J by 2 bases, with 13 bases left in between. The CDR3 is 15 amino acids. CDR1 LNHDA and CDR2 SQIVND come from the germline V gene (reference sequence). The CDR3 DNA is TGTGCCAGTAGTATGGGGTATATGGGCAACACTGAAGCTTTCTTT. This codes for CASSMGYMGNTEAFF.

The V and J genes are TRBV6-9 and TRBJ2-6, with D perhaps TRBD1 (6 bases). V lost 3 bases and J lost 0, with 9 bases in between. The CDR3 length is 16 residues. Germline loops: CDR1 MNHGY, CDR2 SVAAGI. The CDR3 spells CASSYRGDSGANVLTF. The CDR3 DNA reads TGTGCCAGCAGTTACAGGGGCGACTCTGGGGCCAACGTCCTGACTTTC.

The chain employs TRBV3-1 and TRBJ2-3, with D tentatively TRBD2 (6 bases). Germline assignment: CDR1 LGHDT and CDR2 YNNKEL (reference sequence). V gave up 6 bases and J gave up 8 bases, with 15 bases separating them. The CDR3 is made up of 13 amino acids. CDR3 nucleotides: TGTGCCAGCAGTTCTACCGGGGGAGCTACGCAGTATTTT. Its translation: CASSSTGGATQYF.

CDR3 residues: CASSPVETQYF. The CDR3 nucleotides read TGTGCCAGCTCACCGGTGGAGACCCAGTACTTC. This sequence joins TRBV18 and TRBJ2-5; D not certain. The CDR3 has 11 amino acids. CDR1 KGHSH and CDR2 LQKENI come from the germline V gene. V lost 3 bases and J 5 bases, leaving 4 bases between the germline ends.

This clonotype was found many times. J is TRBJ1-6 and V is TRBV28, with 7 bases fitting TRBD1. Unmatched junction bases numbered 4, after V lost 6 bases and J lost 5 bases. The CDR3 has 14 amino acids. Germline V gene data show CDR1 as MDHEN and CDR2 as SYDVKM. Written as DNA, the CDR3 is TGTGCCAGCAGCCCGACAGGGAATAATTCACCCCTCCACTTT. As protein: CASSPTGNNSPLHF. Combining the CDR3 with reference TRBV28 and TRBJ1-6 gives the whole variable domain DVKVTQSSRYLVKRTGEKVFLECVQDMDHENMFWYRQDPGLGLRLIYFSYDVKMKEKGDIPEGYSVSREKKERFSLILESASTNQTSMYLCASSPTGNNSPLHFGNGTRLTVT.

The V call is TRBV27, the J call TRBJ1-2, with 7 bases identical to TRBD1. Trimming cost V 6 bases and J 3 bases; bases outside gene matches: 13. CDR1 is MNHEY, CDR2 SMNVEV, per germline (reference sequence). The CDR3 is made up of 16 amino acids. In DNA form, the CDR3 reads TGTGCCAGCAGCTGGGATAGGGACAGACCCTACTATGGCTACACCTTC. Amino acid sequence: CASSWDRDRPYYGYTF.

This clonotype appeared a few times. The V gene is TRBV6-2 or TRBV6-3, the J gene TRBJ2-7, with D possibly TRBD1 on 5 matching bases. Germline CDR1 reads MNHEY; CDR2 reads SVGEGT. V shed 3 bases and J shed 7 bases, with 7 bases lying between them. The CDR3 consists of 11 residues. CDR3 protein: CASSYQGEQYF. Here the CDR3 DNA reads TGTGCCAGCAGTTATCAGGGAGAGCAGTACTTC.

This clonotype appeared many times. CDR3 loop: CASSRGSPDGELFF. The CDR3 DNA follows: TGTGCCAGCAGTCGTGGGAGCCCTGACGGGGAGCTGTTTTTT. The genes are TRBV6-1 and TRBJ2-2, with D perhaps matching TRBD2 (5 bases). Trimming shortened V by 5 bases and J by 7 bases, and 14 bases separated the two germline ends. CDR3 size: 14 residues. CDR1 MNHNS and CDR2 SASEGT come from the germline V gene.

This clonotype has a handful of counts. The chain couples TRBV10-3 to TRBJ1-4; 8 bases map to TRBD1. Germline V gene data show CDR1 as ENHRY and CDR2 as SYGVKD. The CDR3 runs 13 residues. The V gene end was trimmed by 11 bases and the J gene end by 6 bases; junction bases not matched to a gene: 8. CDR3 region: CASGTGGDEKLFF. Here the CDR3 DNA reads TGTGCCTCCGGGACAGGTGGGGATGAAAAACTGTTTTTT.

This clonotype was observed at least ten times. The chain recombines TRBV2 with TRBJ1-4, with D tentatively TRBD1 (5 bases). This CDR3 is 15 amino acids long. V dropped 6 bases and J dropped 4 bases, with 15 bases sitting between them. Germline CDR1 is SNHLY and CDR2 is FYNNEI. The CDR3 nucleotides are TGTGCCAGCAGCCCCCGGACACATTTTAATGAAAAACTGTTTTTT. Amino acids: CASSPRTHFNEKLFF. The full variable domain, in which reference TRBV2 and TRBJ1-4 provide the parts outside the CDR3, is EPEVTQTPSHQVTQMGQEVILRCVPISNHLYFYWYRQILGQKVEFLVSFYNNEISEKSEIFDDQFSVERPDGSNFTLKIRSTKLEDSAMYFCASSPRTHFNEKLFFGSGTQLSVL.